The 5 T cell receptor beta chains in this list originate from one sample, sequenced in a study of metastatic and nonmetastatic thyroid tumors. Each patient went into thyroid surgery without having received any treatment. TCRdb re-clonotyped the PCR reads via MiXCR. The sample lists about 38,000 clones, roughly 45% occurring once. The sample was tumor tissue. The receptors stem from a male donor with papillary thyroid cancer or a benign thyroid nodule (not recorded which). Some clones in this sample may be carry-over from other donors' samples.

By share, this clone ranks as large. The chain uses TRBV5-1 and TRBJ2-1; either TRBD1 or TRBD2 may fit D (5 bases each). The germline CDR1 and CDR2 sequences are SGHRS and YFSETQ. V was pared by 7 bases and J by 3 bases, with 11 bases between. The CDR3 is made up of 13 amino acids. Written as DNA, the CDR3 is TGCGCCAGCGGGGGAGTAGGCTACAATGAGCAGTTCTTC. This translates into CASGGVGYNEQFF. The whole variable domain, remainder taken from reference TRBV5-1 and TRBJ2-1, is KAGVTQTPRYLIKTRGQQVTLSCSPISGHRSVSWYQQTPGQGLQFLFEYFSETQRNKGNFPGRFSGRQFSNSRSEMNVSTLELGDSALYLCASGGVGYNEQFFGPGTRLTVL.

The CDR3 spells CASSIQGNEQFF. The CDR3 DNA follows: TGTGCCAGCAGCATACAGGGTAATGAGCAGTTCTTC. The genes are TRBV2 and TRBJ2-1; TRBD1 is a possible D gene (6 bases). From germline, CDR1 is SNHLY and CDR2 FYNNEI. V was cut by 6 bases and J by 7 bases, with 10 bases left in between. CDR3 length: 12 amino acids.

This chain connects TRBV4-1 to TRBJ1-3, with 7 nucleotides matching TRBD1. V was clipped by 4 bases and J by 4 bases; unmatched bases: 10. The CDR3 has 16 amino acids. Germline V gene lookup returns CDR1 MGHRA and CDR2 YSYEKL. DNA of the CDR3: TGCGCCAGCAGCCGTACACAGGGGAGCCCCGGAAACACCATATATTTT. Translation: CASSRTQGSPGNTIYF.

This clone ranks as large. V and J are TRBV20-1 and TRBJ2-3, with 10 positions matching TRBD2. The J segment lost 4 bases and the V segment lost 6 bases, leaving 13 bases of the junction unmatched. Germline values: CDR1 DFQATT, CDR2 SNEGSKA (reference sequence). The CDR3 length is 16 residues. The chain's CDR3 is CSASFSGRPPADTQYF. As DNA, the CDR3 is TGCAGTGCCTCTTTTAGCGGGAGGCCCCCCGCAGATACGCAGTATTTT.

In this sample, this clone turned up once. The chain employs TRBV2 and TRBJ2-3; a possible D gene is TRBD2 (5 bases). This CDR3 is built from 16 residues. The V end lost 4 bases, the J end lost 6 bases, and 20 bases lay between the germline ends. In germline, CDR1 is SNHLY, CDR2 FYNNEI. CDR3 loop: CASSVHGSGNADTQYF. The CDR3 region has the DNA TGTGCCAGCAGTGTGCATGGTTCCGGGAATGCCGATACGCAGTATTTT.